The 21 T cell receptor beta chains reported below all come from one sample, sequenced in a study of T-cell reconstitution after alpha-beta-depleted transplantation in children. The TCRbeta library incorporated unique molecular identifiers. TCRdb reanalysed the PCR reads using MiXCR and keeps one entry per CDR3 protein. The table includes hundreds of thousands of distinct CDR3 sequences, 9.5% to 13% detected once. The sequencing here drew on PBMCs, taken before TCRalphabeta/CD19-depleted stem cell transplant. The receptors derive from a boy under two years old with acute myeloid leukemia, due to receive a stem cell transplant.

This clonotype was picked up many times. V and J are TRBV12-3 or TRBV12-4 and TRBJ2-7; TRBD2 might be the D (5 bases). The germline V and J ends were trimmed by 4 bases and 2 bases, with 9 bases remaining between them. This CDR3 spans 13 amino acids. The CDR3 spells CASSWLATYEQYF. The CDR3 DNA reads TGTGCCAGCAGTTGGCTAGCTACCTACGAGCAGTACTTC.

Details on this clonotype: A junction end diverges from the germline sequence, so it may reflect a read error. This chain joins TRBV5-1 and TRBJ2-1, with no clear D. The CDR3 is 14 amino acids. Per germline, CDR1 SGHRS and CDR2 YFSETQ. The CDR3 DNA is TGCGCCAGCAGCTTAGACAACTCCTACAATGACCAGTTCTTC. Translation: CASSLDNSYNDQFF. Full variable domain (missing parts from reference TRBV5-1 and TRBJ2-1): KAGVTQTPRYLIKTRGQQVTLSCSPISGHRSVSWYQQTPGQGLQFLFEYFSETQRNKGNFPGRFSGRQFSNSRSEMNVSTLELGDSALYLCASSLDNSYNDQFFGPGTRLTVL.

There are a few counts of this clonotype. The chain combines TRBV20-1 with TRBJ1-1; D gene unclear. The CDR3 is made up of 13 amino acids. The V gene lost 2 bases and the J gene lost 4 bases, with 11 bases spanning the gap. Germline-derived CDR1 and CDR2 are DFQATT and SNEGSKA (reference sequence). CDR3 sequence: CSARWESGTEAFF. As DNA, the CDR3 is TGCAGTGCTAGATGGGAAAGCGGCACTGAAGCTTTCTTT.

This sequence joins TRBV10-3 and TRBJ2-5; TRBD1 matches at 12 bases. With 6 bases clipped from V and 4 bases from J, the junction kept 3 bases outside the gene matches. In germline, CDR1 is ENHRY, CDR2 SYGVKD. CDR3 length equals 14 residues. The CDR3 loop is CAIRGTGGTETQYF. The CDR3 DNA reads TGTGCCATCAGGGGGACAGGGGGCACAGAGACCCAGTACTTC.

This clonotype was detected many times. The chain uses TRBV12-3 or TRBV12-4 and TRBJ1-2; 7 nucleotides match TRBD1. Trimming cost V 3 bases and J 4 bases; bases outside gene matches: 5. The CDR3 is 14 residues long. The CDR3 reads CASSFRDRVYGYTF. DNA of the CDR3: TGTGCCAGCAGTTTCCGGGACAGAGTCTATGGCTACACCTTC.

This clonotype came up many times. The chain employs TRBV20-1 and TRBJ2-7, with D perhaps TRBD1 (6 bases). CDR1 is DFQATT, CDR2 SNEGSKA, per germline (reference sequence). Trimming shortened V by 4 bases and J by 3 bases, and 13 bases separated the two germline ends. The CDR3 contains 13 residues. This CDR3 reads CSANYREVYEQYF. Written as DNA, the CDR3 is TGCAGTGCTAATTACAGGGAAGTCTACGAGCAGTACTTC.

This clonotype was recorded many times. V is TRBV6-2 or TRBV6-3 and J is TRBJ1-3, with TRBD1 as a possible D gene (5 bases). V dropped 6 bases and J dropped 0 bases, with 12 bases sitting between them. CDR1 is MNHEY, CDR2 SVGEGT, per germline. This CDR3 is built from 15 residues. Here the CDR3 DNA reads TGTGCCAGCAGACGGCGGGACTTCTCTGGAAACACCATATATTTT. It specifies CASRRRDFSGNTIYF.

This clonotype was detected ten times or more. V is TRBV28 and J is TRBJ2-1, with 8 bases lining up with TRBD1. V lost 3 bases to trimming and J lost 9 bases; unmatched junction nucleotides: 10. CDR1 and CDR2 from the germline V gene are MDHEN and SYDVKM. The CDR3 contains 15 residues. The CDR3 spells CASSFPRTGWGEQFF. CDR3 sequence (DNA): TGTGCCAGCAGTTTCCCTAGGACAGGGTGGGGTGAGCAGTTCTTC.

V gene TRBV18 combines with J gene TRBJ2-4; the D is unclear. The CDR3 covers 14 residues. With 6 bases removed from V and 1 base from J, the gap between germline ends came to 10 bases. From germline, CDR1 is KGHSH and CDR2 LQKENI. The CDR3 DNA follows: TGTGCCAGCTCCGCGAGCCCTGCCAAAAACATTCAGTACTTC. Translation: CASSASPAKNIQYF.

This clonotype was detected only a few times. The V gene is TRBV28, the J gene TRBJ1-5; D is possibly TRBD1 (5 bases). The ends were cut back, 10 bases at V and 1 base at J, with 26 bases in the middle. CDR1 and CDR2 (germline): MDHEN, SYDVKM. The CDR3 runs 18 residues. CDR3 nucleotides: TGTGCCAACCGAGGGACGCGGGGCGGTTATAGGAGCAATCAGCCCCAGCATTTT. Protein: CANRGTRGGYRSNQPQHF.

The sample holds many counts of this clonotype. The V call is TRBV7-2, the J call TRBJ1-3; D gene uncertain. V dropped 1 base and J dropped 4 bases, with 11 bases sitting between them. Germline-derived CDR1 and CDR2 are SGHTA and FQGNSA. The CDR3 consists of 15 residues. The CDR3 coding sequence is TGTGCCAGCAGCTTAGGTTGGCGGGGAGGAAACACCATATATTTT. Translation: CASSLGWRGGNTIYF.

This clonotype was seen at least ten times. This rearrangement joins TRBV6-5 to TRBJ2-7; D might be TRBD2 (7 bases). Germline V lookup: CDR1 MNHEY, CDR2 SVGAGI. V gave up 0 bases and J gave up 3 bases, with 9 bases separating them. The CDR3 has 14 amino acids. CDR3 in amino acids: CASSYSRGGYEQYF. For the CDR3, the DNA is TGTGCCAGCAGTTACTCGAGGGGGGGCTACGAGCAGTACTTC.

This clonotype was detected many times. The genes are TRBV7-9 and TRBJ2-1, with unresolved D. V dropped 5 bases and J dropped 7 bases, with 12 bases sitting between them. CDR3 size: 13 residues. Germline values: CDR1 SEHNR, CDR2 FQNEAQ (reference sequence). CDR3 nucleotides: TGTGCCAGCAGCCCATCCGCTAGAAATGAGCAGTTCTTC. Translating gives CASSPSARNEQFF.

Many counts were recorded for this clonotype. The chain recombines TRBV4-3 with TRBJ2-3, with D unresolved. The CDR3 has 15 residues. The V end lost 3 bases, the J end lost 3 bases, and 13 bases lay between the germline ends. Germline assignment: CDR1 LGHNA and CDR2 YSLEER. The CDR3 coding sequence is TGCGCCAGCAGCCATAATTACCTTGTAACAGATACGCAGTATTTT. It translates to CASSHNYLVTDTQYF.

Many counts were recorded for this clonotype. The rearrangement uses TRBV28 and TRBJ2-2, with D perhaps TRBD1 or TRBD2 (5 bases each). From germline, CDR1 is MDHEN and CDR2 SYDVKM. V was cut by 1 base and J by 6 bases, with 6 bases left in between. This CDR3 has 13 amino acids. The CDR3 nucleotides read TGTGCCAGCAGTTTATTGGGGGCCGGGGAGCTGTTTTTT. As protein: CASSLLGAGELFF.

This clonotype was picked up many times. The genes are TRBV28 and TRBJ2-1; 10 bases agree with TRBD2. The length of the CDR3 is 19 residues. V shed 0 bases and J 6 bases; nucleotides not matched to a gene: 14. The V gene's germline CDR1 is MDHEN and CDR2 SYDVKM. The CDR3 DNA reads TGTGCCAGCAGTTTATGGGTTGTCTTTGGGGCTAGCGGGAGCAATGAGCAGTTCTTC. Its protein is CASSLWVVFGASGSNEQFF. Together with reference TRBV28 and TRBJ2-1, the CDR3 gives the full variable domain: DVKVTQSSRYLVKRTGEKVFLECVQDMDHENMFWYRQDPGLGLRLIYFSYDVKMKEKGDIPEGYSVSREKKERFSLILESASTNQTSMYLCASSLWVVFGASGSNEQFFGPGTRLTVL.

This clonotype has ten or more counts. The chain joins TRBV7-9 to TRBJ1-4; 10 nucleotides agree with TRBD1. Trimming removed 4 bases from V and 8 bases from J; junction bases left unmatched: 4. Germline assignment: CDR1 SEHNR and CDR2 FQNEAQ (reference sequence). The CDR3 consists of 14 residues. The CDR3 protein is CASSSDRGREKLFF. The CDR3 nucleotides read TGTGCCAGCAGCTCCGACAGGGGGCGAGAAAAACTGTTTTTT.

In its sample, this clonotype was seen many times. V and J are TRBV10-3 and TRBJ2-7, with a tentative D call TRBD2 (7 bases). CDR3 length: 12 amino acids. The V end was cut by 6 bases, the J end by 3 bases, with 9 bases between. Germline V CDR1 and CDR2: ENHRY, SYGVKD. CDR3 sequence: CAIRGGGYEQYF. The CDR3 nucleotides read TGTGCCATCAGAGGGGGGGGCTACGAGCAGTACTTC.

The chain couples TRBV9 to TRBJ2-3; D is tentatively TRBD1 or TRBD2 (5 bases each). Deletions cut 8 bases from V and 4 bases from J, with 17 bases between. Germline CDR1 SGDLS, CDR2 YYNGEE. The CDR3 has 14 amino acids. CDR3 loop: CASGADGAPDTQYF. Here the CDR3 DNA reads TGTGCCAGTGGGGCAGACGGGGCCCCAGATACGCAGTATTTT.

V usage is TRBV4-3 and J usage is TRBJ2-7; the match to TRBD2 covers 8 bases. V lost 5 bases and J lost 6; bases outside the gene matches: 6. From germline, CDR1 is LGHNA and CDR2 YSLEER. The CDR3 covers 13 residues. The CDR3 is CASSIAGWGEQYF. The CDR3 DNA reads TGCGCCAGCAGCATAGCGGGATGGGGCGAGCAGTACTTC.

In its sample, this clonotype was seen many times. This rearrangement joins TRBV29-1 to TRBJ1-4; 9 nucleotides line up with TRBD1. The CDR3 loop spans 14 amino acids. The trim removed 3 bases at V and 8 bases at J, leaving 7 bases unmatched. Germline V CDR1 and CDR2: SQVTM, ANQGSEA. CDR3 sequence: CSVDTSGTGEKLFF. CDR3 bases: TGCAGCGTTGATACTTCCGGGACAGGGGAAAAACTGTTTTTT.